What follows are 2 T cell receptor beta chains derived from one specimen sequenced in a study of cytotoxic CD8 clonotypes in ibrutinib-treated CLL. Using immunoSEQ multiplex PCR, the repertoire was profiled, and TCRdb retains in-frame clones only, with some absent. In the table there are 45,000 to 55,000 clones, around half of which are singletons. Here the sequenced sample was PBMCs, taken after 12 months of ibrutinib treatment. The receptors originated from a human donor with chronic lymphocytic leukemia.

This clone has more than one count but fewer than ten. This sequence joins TRBV10-3 and TRBJ2-6; D perhaps matches TRBD1 (6 bases). The germline V and J ends were trimmed by 4 bases and 4 bases, with 8 bases remaining between them. This CDR3 spans 14 amino acids. Germline assignment: CDR1 ENHRY and CDR2 SYGVKD. The CDR3 coding sequence is TGTGCCATCAGTGTGGGGGCAGGGGCCAACGTCCTGACTTTC. Translated, it gives CAISVGAGANVLTF.

CDR3 sequence: CASSESLGGGTYEQYF. CDR3 DNA: TGTGCCAGCAGTGAATCGCTGGGGGGCGGGACCTACGAGCAGTACTTC. The chain links TRBV25-1 to TRBJ2-7; perhaps D is TRBD1 or TRBD2 (6 bases each). Trimming took off 1 base at V and 2 bases at J, with 15 bases between the two ends. CDR3 length: 16 amino acids. The germline V gene encodes CDR1 MGHDK and CDR2 SYGVNS.